Sequencing of this T cell receptor beta chain was carried out in a study of blood T cell repertoires in COVID-19. The wider study: COVID-19 samples collected from the United States, Italy and Spain covered acute and convalescent phases.

The CDR3 is 14 residues long. V lost 2 bases and J lost 3, with 11 bases in between. Germline V gives CDR1 LGHDT, CDR2 YNNKEL (reference sequence). In the study's own analysis: Reference gene primer amplification in the assay estimated nucleated cell counts. Sequencing was performed with immunoSEQ multiplex PCR; in TCRdb, only in-frame clones are kept and a portion is missing. The DNA was the basis for D and trimming; V, J and clone size are from that table. The table shows about 56,000 clones, with approximately 92% occurring only once. Sequencing was performed on peripheral blood. The V and J genes are TRBV3-1 (or the pseudogene TRBV3-2) and TRBJ2-7, with D perhaps TRBD1 (5 bases). The TCR sequence derives from a woman aged 60-70 years with COVID-19, enrolled during active disease. The CDR3 DNA follows: TGTGCCAGCAGCCAATCAGGGTACGGCTACGAGCAGTACTTC. Amino acid sequence: CASSQSGYGYEQYF.